This passage covers 21 T cell receptor beta chains from one sample sequenced in a study of cytomegalovirus exposure and HLA in healthy donors. The primer mix had 60 Vbeta and 13 Jbeta primers. The repertoire was sequenced with immunoSEQ multiplex PCR; TCRdb's copy has only in-frame clones and lacks some. The sample includes under 200,000 clones, roughly 85% of them seen just once. Sequenced: PBMCs. These receptors all stem from a woman in her twenties or thirties in good health and CMV-seropositive.

In nucleotides, the CDR3 is TGTGCCAGCAGTTACTCGGTCTCAGATGGAAACACCATATATTTT. The encoded protein is CASSYSVSDGNTIYF. The chain employs TRBV6-5 and TRBJ1-3, with D uncertain. This CDR3 is built from 15 residues. The germline gives CDR1 MNHEY, CDR2 SVGAGI. Trimming removed 0 bases at V and 3 bases at J, with 9 bases between.

The chain joins TRBV25-1 to TRBJ2-1; the match to TRBD2 covers 7 bases. CDR3 length equals 15 residues. V shed 2 bases, J shed 5 bases, and the junction held 6 bases outside the gene matches. The germline V gene encodes CDR1 MGHDK and CDR2 SYGVNS. The CDR3 region has the DNA TGTGCCAGCAGTGAACATGGGACTACCCACAATGAGCAGTTCTTC. Translation gives CASSEHGTTHNEQFF.

This sequence joins TRBV9 and TRBJ1-6; 9 positions agree with TRBD1. Germline V CDR1 and CDR2: SGDLS, YYNGEE. V gave up 4 bases and J gave up 8 bases; unmatched junction bases: 7. This CDR3 spans 15 amino acids. Here the CDR3 DNA reads TGTGCCAGCAGCCCACACCGGACAGGGGATTCACCCCTCCACTTT. It codes for CASSPHRTGDSPLHF.

The chain links TRBV7-2 to TRBJ1-5, with a weak D call TRBD1 (5 bases). V was trimmed by 5 bases and J by 0 bases, leaving 14 bases between them. The CDR3 is made up of 16 amino acids. From germline, CDR1 is SGHTA and CDR2 FQGNSA. The CDR3 DNA is TGTGCCAGCAGCCCTGGGGGGTGGGATAGCAATCAGCCCCAGCATTTT. Its protein is CASSPGGWDSNQPQHF.

The chain is built from TRBV14 and TRBJ1-6; 9 bases map to TRBD1. The germline CDR1 and CDR2 sequences are SGHDN and FVKESK. The junction had 3 bases not matched to a gene; V was cut back by 1 base and J by 5 bases. The CDR3 sequence is 16 residues long. CDR3 region: CASSQVGTGHNSPLHF. CDR3 DNA sequence: TGTGCCAGCAGCCAAGTCGGGACAGGGCATAATTCACCCCTCCACTTT. The whole variable domain, remainder taken from reference TRBV14 and TRBJ1-6, is EAGVTQFPSHSVIEKGQTVTLRCDPISGHDNLYWYRRVMGKEIKFLLHFVKESKQDESGMPNNRFLAERTGGTYSTLKVQPAELEDSGVYFCASSQVGTGHNSPLHFGNGTRLTVT.

To note about this clone: An end of the junction differs from the germline gene, which may be a read error. The chain is built from TRBV9 and TRBJ1-2; no clear D gene. The V gene's germline CDR1 is SGDLS and CDR2 YYNGEE. This CDR3 has 14 amino acids. The CDR3 loop reads CASSVGSPYYGCTF. The CDR3, as DNA: TGTGCCAGCAGCGTAGGAAGTCCCTACTATGGCTGCACCTTC.

The chain recombines TRBV11-3 with TRBJ1-1; a possible D gene is TRBD1 (5 bases). The CDR3 sequence is 15 residues long. CDR1 and CDR2 (germline): SGHNT, YENEEA. Trimming left V 2 bases short and J 3 bases short, with 13 bases between. The DNA of the CDR3 is TGTGCCAGCAGCTTAAGGGGAGGGACGGACACTGAAGCTTTCTTT. The encoded protein is CASSLRGGTDTEAFF.

The gene calls are TRBV18 and TRBJ2-7, with D possibly matching TRBD1 (5 bases). CDR1 is KGHSH, CDR2 LQKENI, per germline. The CDR3 spans 13 residues. V was clipped by 3 bases and J by 5 bases, with 11 bases between them. The DNA for the CDR3 is TGTGCCAGCTCACCCAGACAGTACGACGAGCAGTACTTC. It encodes CASSPRQYDEQYF.

This chain links TRBV30 with TRBJ2-5; 7 bases are a match to TRBD2. Losses at the gene ends were 3 bases for V and 4 bases for J; bases not matched to a gene: 8. The CDR3 has 14 residues. The V gene's germline CDR1 is GTSNPN and CDR2 SVGIG (reference sequence). The CDR3 DNA reads TGTGCCTGGAGCCGCGGCGGGAGTGGAGAGACCCAGTACTTC. The encoded protein is CAWSRGGSGETQYF.

This sequence joins TRBV18 and TRBJ1-5, with unresolved D. This CDR3 is 15 amino acids long. In germline, CDR1 is KGHSH, CDR2 LQKENI. The V gene lost 3 bases and the J gene lost 0 bases, with 9 bases spanning the gap. The CDR3 protein is CASSPVMASNQPQHF. In nucleotides, the CDR3 is TGTGCCAGCTCACCTGTGATGGCTAGCAATCAGCCCCAGCATTTT.

The rearrangement joins TRBV9 to TRBJ2-7, with 12 bases identical to TRBD1. The V gene end was trimmed by 4 bases and the J gene end by 6 bases; junction bases not matched to a gene: 17. CDR1 is SGDLS and CDR2 is YYNGEE in the germline V gene. The CDR3 loop spans 18 amino acids. Here the CDR3 reads CASSSYAGTGGTTGEQYF. The CDR3 bases are TGTGCCAGCAGCTCCTACGCCGGGACAGGGGGCACTACTGGCGAGCAGTACTTC.

This chain links TRBV30 with TRBJ1-3, with D unresolved. V dropped 2 bases and J dropped 0 bases, with 8 bases sitting between them. The CDR3 has 14 amino acids. Looked up from germline, CDR1 is GTSNPN and CDR2 is SVGIG (reference sequence). DNA for the CDR3: TGTGCCTGGAGTTATGGAGGCTCTGGAAACACCATATATTTT. It yields the protein CAWSYGGSGNTIYF.

The V and J genes are TRBV12-5 and TRBJ2-1, with 8 bases matching TRBD2. From germline, CDR1 is LGHNT and CDR2 FRNRAP. V was pared by 6 bases and J by 5 bases, with 12 bases of the junction left unmatched. CDR3 length: 16 amino acids. The CDR3 coding sequence is TGTGCTAGTGGCCTCTCCGGGACTAGGAGCAACAATGAGCAGTTCTTC. Translation: CASGLSGTRSNNEQFF.

DNA of the CDR3: TGTGCCAGCAGTTACTCCCTGGGCCTGGATACGCAGTATTTT. This gives the protein CASSYSLGLDTQYF. The gene calls are TRBV6-5 and TRBJ2-3; D is unresolved. Germline values: CDR1 MNHEY, CDR2 SVGAGI. The CDR3 has 14 residues. The V gene lost 0 bases and the J gene lost 6 bases, with 10 bases spanning the gap.

V and J are TRBV27 and TRBJ1-6; D gene unclear. The CDR3 length is 16 residues. Trimming stripped 6 bases from V and 0 bases from J, with 12 bases between. CDR1 MNHEY and CDR2 SMNVEV come from the germline V gene (reference sequence). CDR3 loop: CASSSHLSSYNSPLHF. The CDR3 bases are TGTGCCAGCAGCTCCCATCTGAGCTCCTATAATTCACCCCTCCACTTT.

The chain is built from TRBV7-2 and TRBJ2-3; D remains unclear. V was shortened by 6 bases and J by 4 bases, with 14 bases between the two germline ends. The CDR3 extends over 14 amino acids. Germline assignment: CDR1 SGHTA and CDR2 FQGNSA. The DNA of the CDR3 is TGTGCCAGCAGAAGTCCTTTGGCCGCAGATACGCAGTATTTT. Protein sequence: CASRSPLAADTQYF. The entire variable domain, with the rest obtained from reference TRBV7-2 and TRBJ2-3, is as follows: GAGVSQSPSNKVTEKGKDVELRCDPISGHTALYWYRQSLGQGLEFLIYFQGNSAPDKSGLPSDRFSAERTGGSVSTLTIQRTQQEDSAVYLCASRSPLAADTQYFGPGTRLTVL.

The CDR3 loop is CASSFAGVRGTGELFF. CDR3 sequence (DNA): TGTGCCAGCAGCTTCGCGGGAGTTCGGGGGACCGGGGAGCTGTTTTTT. The chain carries TRBV13 and TRBJ2-2; TRBD2 matches at 7 bases. After removal of 3 bases from V and 5 bases from J, the junction contained 9 bases not matched to a gene. The CDR3 consists of 16 residues. The germline gives CDR1 PRHDT, CDR2 FYEKMQ (reference sequence).

The J gene is TRBJ1-1, the V gene TRBV7-9; 8 positions match TRBD1. The CDR3 extends over 16 amino acids. From germline, CDR1 is SEHNR and CDR2 FQNEAQ (reference sequence). Trimming at V came to 5 bases and at J to 6 bases, leaving 14 bases not matched to a gene. The CDR3 coding sequence is TGTGCCAGCAGCACAACCCGGGACAGGAAAAATCCTGAAGCTTTCTTT. Translation gives CASSTTRDRKNPEAFF.

The chain is built from TRBV5-6 and TRBJ1-1; D is unresolved. Germline V gives CDR1 SGHDT, CDR2 YYEEEE. Trimming took off 0 bases at V and 5 bases at J, with 11 bases between the two ends. CDR3 length: 14 residues. The CDR3 region is CASSLAPGKTEAFF. Here the CDR3 DNA reads TGTGCCAGCAGCTTGGCTCCCGGGAAGACTGAAGCTTTCTTT.

The rearrangement uses TRBV5-8 and TRBJ1-2; D unclear. This CDR3 has 13 amino acids. Germline V gene sequence: CDR1 SGHTS, CDR2 YDEGEE. V lost 0 bases and J lost 7, with 10 bases in between. CDR3 protein: CASSLDTLVGYTF. CDR3 nucleotide sequence: TGTGCCAGCAGCTTGGACACCCTCGTTGGCTACACCTTC. Complete variable domain (other parts from reference TRBV5-8 and TRBJ1-2): EAGVTQSPTHLIKTRGQQATLRCSPISGHTSVYWYQQALGLGLQFLLWYDEGEERNRGNFPPRFSGRQFPNYSSELNVNALELEDSALYLCASSLDTLVGYTFGSGTRLTVV.

V is TRBV7-6 and J is TRBJ2-1; TRBD2 agrees at 8 bases. The CDR3 covers 16 residues. Trimming removed 1 base from V and 8 bases from J; junction bases left unmatched: 10. The germline CDR1 and CDR2 sequences are SGHVS and FNYEAQ. CDR3 DNA sequence: TGTGCCAGCAGCTTAGAATGGAGTAGCGGGACGGATGAGCAGTTCTTC. Translated, it gives CASSLEWSSGTDEQFF.